This TCR beta chain was captured by sequencing in a study of cytomegalovirus exposure and HLA in healthy donors. Whole-study results and caveats: An analysis that was carried out later associated about 17,000 TCR beta sequences with HLA alleles at 0.05 false discovery rate. Previous analysis showed most TCR beta V segments were productive about 87% or about 30% of the time.

Points on this clone: The antigen is not known.

The CDR3 extends over 12 amino acids. The germline CDR1 and CDR2 sequences are SGHDT and YYEEEE. Trimming removed 6 bases from V and 7 bases from J, with 14 bases in between. Amplification used 60 Vbeta primers and 13 Jbeta primers. Method: immunoSEQ multiplex PCR; TCRdb's copy keeps in-frame clones and lacks some. The sample lists around 150,000 clones, about 61% occurring once. V and J are TRBV5-6 and TRBJ2-7; D is possibly TRBD1 (6 bases). The sequenced material came from PBMCs. The clonotype comes from a male donor in good health and CMV-seronegative. The CDR3 loop reads CASTLVGAEQYF. The CDR3 nucleotides read TGTGCCAGCACCCTGGTGGGGGCGGAGCAGTACTTC.